Below are 3 T cell receptor beta chains sequenced from a single sample in a study of blood T cell repertoires in COVID-19. Method: immunoSEQ multiplex PCR; TCRdb's copy keeps in-frame clones and lacks some. Here the sample spans 250,000 to 350,000 clones, roughly 87% being singletons. The sequenced material came from peripheral blood. These receptors were collected from a man aged 18-30 years with active or convalescent COVID-19.

This clone was found a few times. J is TRBJ2-7 and V is TRBV4-2; D uncertain. There are 15 residues in the CDR3. Trimming pared 1 base from V and 2 bases from J, leaving 12 bases between. In germline, CDR1 is LGHNA, CDR2 YNFKEQ. DNA of the CDR3: TGTGCCAGCAGCCAAGCACAAAGTCATACCTACGAGCAGTACTTC. Protein product: CASSQAQSHTYEQYF.

The chain has TRBV7-8 and TRBJ2-1, with 14 bases identical to TRBD2. Losses at the gene ends were 4 bases for V and 6 bases for J; bases not matched to a gene: 8. Germline-derived CDR1 and CDR2 are SGHVS and FQNEAQ. This CDR3 comprises 17 residues. The CDR3 protein is CASSWGLAGVKSNEQFF. CDR3 nucleotide sequence: TGTGCCAGCAGCTGGGGACTAGCGGGAGTAAAGTCCAATGAGCAGTTCTTC.

This clone was seen only once. The V and J genes are TRBV5-6 and TRBJ1-4; D possibly corresponds to TRBD1 (5 bases). This CDR3 has 16 amino acids. CDR1 SGHDT and CDR2 YYEEEE come from the germline V gene. Trimming took off 0 bases at V and 8 bases at J, with 17 bases between the two ends. The CDR3 loop reads CASSLEAGRVGEKLFF. For the CDR3, the DNA is TGTGCCAGCAGCTTGGAGGCCGGCAGGGTTGGGGAAAAACTGTTTTTT.